The clone carrying this T cell receptor beta chain was picked up many times. Its specificity is not known. This entry comes from a study of naive and memory T cell subsets. Both TRBC1 and TRBC2 were covered by a beta constant-region primer of two equimolar oligonucleotides. Nested alpha and beta constant-region primers with the SP2 primer drove four PCR rounds on ligated cDNA. TCRdb independently ran MiXCR on the UMI-ligation and nested PCR reads; one entry per CDR3 protein. The profile shows roughly 100,000 distinct CDR3 sequences, around 13% of them singletons. Findings and caveats of the study: Naive repertoires, especially CD8, held a few larger clonotypes, possibly memory cells re-expressing CD45RA.

Germline V gene lookup returns CDR1 ENHRY and CDR2 SYGVKD. This CDR3 spans 17 amino acids. V dropped 4 bases and J dropped 3; count of bases not matched to a gene: 15. The receptor's source is a human donor in good health. Sequences were obtained from naive CD8+ T cells from blood. V usage is TRBV10-3 and J usage is TRBJ2-7, with 7 bases that match TRBD2. This CDR3 reads CAISVSQGGSLNYEQYF. For the CDR3, the DNA is TGTGCCATCAGTGTCAGTCAGGGCGGGAGTTTAAACTACGAGCAGTACTTC.